Reported below is one T cell receptor (beta chain). This sample's time point: cycle 4 day 1 (C4D1), after less than 7 weeks of nivolumab. Every patient experienced relapse after autologous stem cell transplantation, and brentuximab vedotin exposure varied. Only in-frame clones appear in the TCRdb table, and some are missing; sequencing was by immunoSEQ multiplex PCR. The sample contains over 50,000 clones, 70% to 90% of which appear only once. This sample stems from a study of PD-1 blockade in classical Hodgkin lymphoma. Study information: Nivolumab 3 mg/kg was given intravenously every 2 weeks.

V was pared by 2 bases and J by 5 bases, with 6 bases of the junction left unmatched. Germline loops: CDR1 GTSNPN, CDR2 SVGIG (reference sequence). This CDR3 comprises 14 residues. The specimen comprised peripheral blood mononuclear cells (PBMCs), sampled before the fourth cycle of nivolumab. The source is a human donor with classical Hodgkin lymphoma. The chain is built from TRBV30 and TRBJ2-5; 9 positions match TRBD1. The CDR3 sequence is CAWSLLTGGETQYF. The CDR3 nucleotides are TGTGCCTGGAGTCTGTTGACAGGGGGGGAGACCCAGTACTTC.